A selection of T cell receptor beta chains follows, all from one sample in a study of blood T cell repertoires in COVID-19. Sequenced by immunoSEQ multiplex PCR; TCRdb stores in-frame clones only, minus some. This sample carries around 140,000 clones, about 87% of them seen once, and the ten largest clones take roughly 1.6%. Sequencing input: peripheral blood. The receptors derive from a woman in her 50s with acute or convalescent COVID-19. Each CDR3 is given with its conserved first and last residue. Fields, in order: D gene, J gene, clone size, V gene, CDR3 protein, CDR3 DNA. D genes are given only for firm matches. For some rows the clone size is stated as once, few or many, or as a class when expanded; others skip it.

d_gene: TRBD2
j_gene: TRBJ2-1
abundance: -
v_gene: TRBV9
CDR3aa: CASSVGLAGVDEQFF
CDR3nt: TGTGCCAGCAGCGTAGGACTAGCGGGGGTGGATGAGCAGTTCTTC

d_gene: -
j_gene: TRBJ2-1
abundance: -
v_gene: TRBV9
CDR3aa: CASSARGGEDNEQFF
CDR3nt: TGTGCCAGCAGCGCCCGAGGGGGAGAGGACAATGAGCAGTTCTTC

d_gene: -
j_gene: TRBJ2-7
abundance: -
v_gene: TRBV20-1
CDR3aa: CSASPGTEQYF
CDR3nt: TGCAGTGCTAGTCCGGGTACCGAGCAGTACTTC

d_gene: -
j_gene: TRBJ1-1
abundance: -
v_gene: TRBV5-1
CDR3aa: CASSLEGVNTEAFF
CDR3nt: TGCGCCAGCAGCTTGGAGGGGGTGAACACTGAAGCTTTCTTT

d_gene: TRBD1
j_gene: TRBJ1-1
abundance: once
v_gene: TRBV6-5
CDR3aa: CASSYTGGMNTEAFF
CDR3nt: TGTGCCAGCAGTTATACAGGGGGGATGAACACTGAAGCTTTCTTT

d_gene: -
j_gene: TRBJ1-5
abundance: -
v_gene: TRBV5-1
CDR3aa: CASSLGQGTDNQPQHF
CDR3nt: TGCGCCAGCAGCTTGGGGCAGGGAACTGACAATCAGCCCCAGCATTTT

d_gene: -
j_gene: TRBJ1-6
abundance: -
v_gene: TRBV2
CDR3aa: CASSEAPDRRGNSPLHF
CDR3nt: TGTGCCAGCAGTGAAGCACCGGACCGGCGAGGGAATTCACCCCTCCACTTT

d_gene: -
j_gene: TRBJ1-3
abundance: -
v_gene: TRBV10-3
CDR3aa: CAISEFSPLSGNTIYF
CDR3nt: TGTGCCATCAGTGAGTTTTCCCCTCTTTCTGGAAACACCATATATTTT

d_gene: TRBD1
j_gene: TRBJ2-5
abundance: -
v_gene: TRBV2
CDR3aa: CASTLDRGETQYF
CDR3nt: TGTGCCAGCACCCTGGACAGGGGAGAGACCCAGTACTTC

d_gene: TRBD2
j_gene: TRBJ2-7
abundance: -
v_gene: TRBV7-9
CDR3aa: CASSSPERGSYEQYF
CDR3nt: TGTGCCAGCAGCTCACCCGAGCGGGGCAGCTACGAGCAGTACTTC

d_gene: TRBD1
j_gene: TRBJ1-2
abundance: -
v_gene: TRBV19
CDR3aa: CASSIQQGTGYTF
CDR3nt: TGTGCCAGTAGTATTCAACAGGGGACTGGCTACACCTTC

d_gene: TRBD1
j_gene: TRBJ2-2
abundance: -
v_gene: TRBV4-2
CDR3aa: CASSQPPGQGAGGELFF
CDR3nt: TGTGCCAGCAGCCAGCCACCGGGACAGGGGGCGGGCGGGGAGCTGTTTTTT

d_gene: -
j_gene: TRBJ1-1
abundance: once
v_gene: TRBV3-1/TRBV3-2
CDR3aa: CASSQLAGERTEAFF
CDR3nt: TGTGCCAGCAGCCAATTAGCAGGGGAGAGGACTGAAGCTTTCTTT

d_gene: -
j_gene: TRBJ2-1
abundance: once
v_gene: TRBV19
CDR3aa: CASRQGLSYNEQFF
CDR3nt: TGTGCCAGTAGACAGGGTTTGTCCTACAATGAGCAGTTCTTC

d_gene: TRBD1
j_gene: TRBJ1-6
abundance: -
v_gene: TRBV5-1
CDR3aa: CASSTGTGTVYNSPLHF
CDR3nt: TGCGCCAGCAGCACGGGAACCGGGACAGTTTATAATTCACCCCTCCACTTT

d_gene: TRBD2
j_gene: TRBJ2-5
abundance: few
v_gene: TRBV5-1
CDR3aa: CASSFRLAGQETQYF
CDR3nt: TGCGCCAGCAGCTTTCGACTAGCCGGACAAGAGACCCAGTACTTC

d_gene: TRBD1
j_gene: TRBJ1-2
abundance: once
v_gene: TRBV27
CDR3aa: CASSRTGVNYGYTF
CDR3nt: TGTGCCAGCAGCAGGACAGGGGTTAACTATGGCTACACCTTC

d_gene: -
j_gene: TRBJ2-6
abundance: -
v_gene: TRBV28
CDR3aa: CASSLGVGRAAGANVLTF
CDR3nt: TGTGCCAGCAGTTTAGGGGTGGGCAGGGCAGCTGGGGCCAACGTCCTGACTTTC

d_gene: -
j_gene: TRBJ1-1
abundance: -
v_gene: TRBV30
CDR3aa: CAWSQRRFF
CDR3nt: TGTGCCTGGAGTCAACGGCGGTTCTTT

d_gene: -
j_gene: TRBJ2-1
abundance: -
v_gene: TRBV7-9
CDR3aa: CASSWGHDEQFF
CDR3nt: TGTGCCAGCAGCTGGGGCCACGATGAGCAGTTCTTC

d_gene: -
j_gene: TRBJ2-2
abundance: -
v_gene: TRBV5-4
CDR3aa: CASSSDTTGELFF
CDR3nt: TGTGCCAGCAGTTCTGACACCACCGGGGAGCTGTTTTTT

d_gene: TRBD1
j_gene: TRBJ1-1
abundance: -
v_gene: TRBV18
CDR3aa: CASSPLPGQPNTEAFF
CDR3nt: TGTGCCAGCTCACCTCTACCGGGACAGCCGAACACTGAAGCTTTCTTT

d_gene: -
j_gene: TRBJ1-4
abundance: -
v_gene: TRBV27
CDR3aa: CASSSTGATNEKLFF
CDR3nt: TGTGCCAGCAGTTCTACAGGTGCGACTAATGAAAAACTGTTTTTT

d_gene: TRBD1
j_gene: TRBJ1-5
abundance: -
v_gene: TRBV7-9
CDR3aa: CASSSTSDRGPSNQPQHF
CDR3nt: TGTGCCAGCAGCTCTACTTCTGACAGGGGCCCGAGCAATCAGCCCCAGCATTTT

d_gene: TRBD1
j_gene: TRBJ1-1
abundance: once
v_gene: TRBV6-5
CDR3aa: CASSYGDRGDTEAFF
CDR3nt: TGTGCCAGCAGTTACGGGGACAGGGGGGACACTGAAGCTTTCTTT

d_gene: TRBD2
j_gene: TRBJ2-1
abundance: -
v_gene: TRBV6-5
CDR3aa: CASSRTSGEYNEQFF
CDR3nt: TGTGCCAGCAGCCGGACTAGCGGGGAGTACAATGAGCAGTTCTTC

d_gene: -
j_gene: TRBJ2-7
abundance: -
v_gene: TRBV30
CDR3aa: CAWSGILGTISYEQYF
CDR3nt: TGTGCCTGGAGTGGTATCCTCGGGACAATCTCCTACGAGCAGTACTTC

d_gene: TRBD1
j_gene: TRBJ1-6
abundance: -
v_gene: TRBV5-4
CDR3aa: CASSLGQGASPLHF
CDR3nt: TGTGCCAGCAGCTTGGGACAGGGGGCTTCACCCCTCCACTTT

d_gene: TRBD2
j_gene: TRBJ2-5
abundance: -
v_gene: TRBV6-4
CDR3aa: CASSVGGALGETQYF
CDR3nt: TGTGCCAGCAGTGTCGGGGGGGCGCTTGGAGAGACCCAGTACTTC

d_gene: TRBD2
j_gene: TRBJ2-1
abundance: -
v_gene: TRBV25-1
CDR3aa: CASSALAEPYNEQFF
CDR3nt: TGTGCCAGCAGTGCGCTAGCGGAACCCTACAATGAGCAGTTCTTC

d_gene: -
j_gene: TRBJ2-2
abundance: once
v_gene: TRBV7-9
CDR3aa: CASSPRGLMTGELFF
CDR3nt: TGTGCCAGCAGCCCACGGGGTTTGATGACCGGGGAGCTGTTTTTT

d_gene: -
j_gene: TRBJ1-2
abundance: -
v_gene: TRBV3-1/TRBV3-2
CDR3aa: CASSHLQGPTFNGYTF
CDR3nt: TGTGCCAGCAGCCATCTACAGGGCCCTACATTTAATGGCTACACCTTC

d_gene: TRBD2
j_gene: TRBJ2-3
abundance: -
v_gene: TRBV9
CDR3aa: CASSVETSGSGGDTQYF
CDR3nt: TGTGCCAGCAGCGTAGAGACTAGCGGGTCGGGAGGAGATACGCAGTATTTT

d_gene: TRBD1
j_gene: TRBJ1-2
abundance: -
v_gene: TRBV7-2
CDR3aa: CASSPGGTGVNYGYTF
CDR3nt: TGTGCCAGCAGCCCTGGAGGGACAGGCGTTAACTATGGCTACACCTTC

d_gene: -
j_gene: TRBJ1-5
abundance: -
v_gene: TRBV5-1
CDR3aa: CASSLEGGENQPQHF
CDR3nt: TGCGCCAGCAGCTTGGAAGGTGGGGAGAATCAGCCCCAGCATTTT

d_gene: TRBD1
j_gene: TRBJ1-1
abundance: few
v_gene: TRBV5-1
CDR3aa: CASSLDRGFRAFF
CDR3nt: TGCGCCAGCAGCTTAGACAGGGGTTTTCGTGCTTTCTTT

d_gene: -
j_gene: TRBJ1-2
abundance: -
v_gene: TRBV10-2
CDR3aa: CASSEVEGFKFGYTF
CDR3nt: TGCGCCAGCAGTGAAGTGGAGGGTTTTAAGTTTGGCTACACCTTC

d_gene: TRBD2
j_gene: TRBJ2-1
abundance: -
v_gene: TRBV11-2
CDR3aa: CASSILASVLRGEQFF
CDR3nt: TGTGCCAGCAGCATACTAGCGAGTGTTCTTCGTGGTGAGCAGTTCTTC

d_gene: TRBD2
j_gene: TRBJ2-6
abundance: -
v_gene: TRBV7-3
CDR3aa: CASSLDPSGSTGANVLTF
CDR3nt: TGTGCCAGCAGCTTAGATCCTAGCGGGAGTACTGGGGCCAACGTCCTGACTTTC

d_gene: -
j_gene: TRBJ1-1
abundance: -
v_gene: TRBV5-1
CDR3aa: CASSLQTDMNTEAFF
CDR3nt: TGCGCCAGCAGCTTGCAGACCGACATGAACACTGAAGCTTTCTTT

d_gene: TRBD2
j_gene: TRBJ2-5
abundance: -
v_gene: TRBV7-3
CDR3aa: CASSLAGGSLETQYF
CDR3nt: TGTGCCAGCAGCTTAGCGGGAGGGAGCCTGGAGACCCAGTACTTC

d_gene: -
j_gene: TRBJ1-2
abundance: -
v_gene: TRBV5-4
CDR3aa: CATPTSPNGYTF
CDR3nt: TGTGCCACTCCCACCTCCCCTAATGGCTACACCTTC

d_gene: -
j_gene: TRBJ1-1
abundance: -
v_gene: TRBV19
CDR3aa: CASSIGTLFSTEAFF
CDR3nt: TGTGCCAGTAGTATCGGGACACTTTTCTCCACTGAAGCTTTCTTT

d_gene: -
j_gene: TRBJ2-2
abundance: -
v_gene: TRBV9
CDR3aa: CASSVKDRRDTGELFF
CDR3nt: TGTGCCAGCAGCGTTAAAGACCGGCGGGACACCGGGGAGCTGTTTTTT

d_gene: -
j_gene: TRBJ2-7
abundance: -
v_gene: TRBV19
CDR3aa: CASSSVLTYEQYF
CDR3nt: TGTGCCAGTAGTTCAGTTTTAACCTACGAGCAGTACTTC

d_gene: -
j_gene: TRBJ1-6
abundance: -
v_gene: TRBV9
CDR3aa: CASSAPFPGSPLHF
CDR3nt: TGTGCCAGCAGCGCGCCCTTCCCGGGTTCACCCCTCCACTTT

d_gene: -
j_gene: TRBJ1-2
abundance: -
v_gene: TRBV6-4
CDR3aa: CASSEGAWSDYGYTF
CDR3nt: TGTGCCAGCAGTGAGGGAGCCTGGTCTGACTATGGCTACACCTTC

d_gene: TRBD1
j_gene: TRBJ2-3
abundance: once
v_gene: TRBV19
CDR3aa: CASSETGSLSDTQYF
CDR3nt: TGTGCCAGTAGTGAGACAGGGTCGCTCTCAGATACGCAGTATTTT

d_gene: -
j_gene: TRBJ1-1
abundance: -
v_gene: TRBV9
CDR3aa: CASSGGVAGITEAFF
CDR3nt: TGTGCCAGCAGCGGAGGGGTAGCGGGGATCACTGAAGCTTTCTTT